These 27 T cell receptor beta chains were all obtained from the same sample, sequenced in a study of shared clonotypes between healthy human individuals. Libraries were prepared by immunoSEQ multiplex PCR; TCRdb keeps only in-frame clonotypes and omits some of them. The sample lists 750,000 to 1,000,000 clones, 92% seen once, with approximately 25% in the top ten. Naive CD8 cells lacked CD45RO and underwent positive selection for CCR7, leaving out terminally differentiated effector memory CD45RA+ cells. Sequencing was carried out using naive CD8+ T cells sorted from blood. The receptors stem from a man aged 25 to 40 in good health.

This chain's CDR3 is CASSLAGTGINDEQFF. CDR3 DNA sequence: TGTGCCAGCAGCTTAGCGGGGACAGGGATAAACGATGAGCAGTTCTTC. The chain joins TRBV7-9 to TRBJ2-1, with 9 bases matching TRBD1. The germline V gene encodes CDR1 SEHNR and CDR2 FQNEAQ (reference sequence). The CDR3 runs to 16 residues. V was pared by 0 bases and J by 8 bases, with 8 bases of the junction left unmatched.

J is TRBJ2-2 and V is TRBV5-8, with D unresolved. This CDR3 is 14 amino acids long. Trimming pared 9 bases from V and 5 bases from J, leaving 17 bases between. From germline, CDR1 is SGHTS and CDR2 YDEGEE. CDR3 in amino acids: CATTPEATTGELFF. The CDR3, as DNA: TGTGCCACCACACCCGAGGCGACAACCGGGGAGCTGTTTTTT.

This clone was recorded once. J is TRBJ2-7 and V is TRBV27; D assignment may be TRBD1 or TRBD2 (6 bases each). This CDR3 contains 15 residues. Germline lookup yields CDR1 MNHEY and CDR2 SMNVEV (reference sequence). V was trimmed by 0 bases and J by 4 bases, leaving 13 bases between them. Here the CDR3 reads CASSLSGGGLYEQYF. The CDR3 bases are TGTGCCAGCAGTTTATCCGGGGGCGGCCTTTACGAGCAGTACTTC.

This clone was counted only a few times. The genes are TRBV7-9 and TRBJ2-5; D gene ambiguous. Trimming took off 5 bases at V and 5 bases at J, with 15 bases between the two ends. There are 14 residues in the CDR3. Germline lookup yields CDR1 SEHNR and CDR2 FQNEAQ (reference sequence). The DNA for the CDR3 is TGTGCCAGCAGCCATGCGGTGGCATGGGAGACCCAGTACTTC. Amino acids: CASSHAVAWETQYF.

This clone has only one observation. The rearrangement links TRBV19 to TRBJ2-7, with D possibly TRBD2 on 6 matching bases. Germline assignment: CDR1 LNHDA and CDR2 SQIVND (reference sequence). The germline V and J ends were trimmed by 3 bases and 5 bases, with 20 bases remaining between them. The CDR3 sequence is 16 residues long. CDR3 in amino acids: CASSMGGSLLTHEQYF. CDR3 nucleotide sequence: TGTGCCAGTAGTATGGGAGGATCTCTCCTAACCCACGAGCAGTACTTC.

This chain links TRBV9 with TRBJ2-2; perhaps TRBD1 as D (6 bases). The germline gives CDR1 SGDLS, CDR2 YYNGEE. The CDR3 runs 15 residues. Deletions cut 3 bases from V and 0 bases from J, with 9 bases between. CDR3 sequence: CASSAQGSNTGELFF. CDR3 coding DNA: TGTGCCAGCAGCGCACAGGGTTCGAACACCGGGGAGCTGTTTTTT.

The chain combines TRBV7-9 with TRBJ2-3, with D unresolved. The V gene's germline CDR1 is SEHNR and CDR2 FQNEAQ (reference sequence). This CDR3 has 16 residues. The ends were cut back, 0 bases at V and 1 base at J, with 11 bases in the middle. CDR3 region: CASSLAVSRGTDTQYF. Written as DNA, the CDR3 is TGTGCCAGCAGCTTAGCGGTCAGTAGGGGCACAGATACGCAGTATTTT.

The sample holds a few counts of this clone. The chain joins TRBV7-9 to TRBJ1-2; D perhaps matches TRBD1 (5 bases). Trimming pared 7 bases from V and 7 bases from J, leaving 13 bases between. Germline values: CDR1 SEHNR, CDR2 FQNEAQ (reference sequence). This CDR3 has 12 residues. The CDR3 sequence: CASTTGTPGYTF. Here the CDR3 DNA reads TGTGCCAGCACTACCGGGACTCCTGGCTACACCTTC.

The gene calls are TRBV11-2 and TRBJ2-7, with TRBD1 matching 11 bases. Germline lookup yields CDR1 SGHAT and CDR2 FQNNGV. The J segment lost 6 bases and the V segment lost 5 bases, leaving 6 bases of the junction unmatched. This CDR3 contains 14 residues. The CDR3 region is CASSPGTGGFEQYF. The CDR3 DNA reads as TGTGCCAGCAGCCCCGGGACAGGGGGTTTCGAGCAGTACTTC.

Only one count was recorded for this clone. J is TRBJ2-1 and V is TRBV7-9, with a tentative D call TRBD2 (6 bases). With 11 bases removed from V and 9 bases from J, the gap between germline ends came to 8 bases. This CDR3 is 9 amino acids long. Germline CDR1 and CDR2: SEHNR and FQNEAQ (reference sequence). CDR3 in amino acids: CAVAVEQFF. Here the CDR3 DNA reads TGTGCCGTAGCGGTTGAGCAGTTCTTC.

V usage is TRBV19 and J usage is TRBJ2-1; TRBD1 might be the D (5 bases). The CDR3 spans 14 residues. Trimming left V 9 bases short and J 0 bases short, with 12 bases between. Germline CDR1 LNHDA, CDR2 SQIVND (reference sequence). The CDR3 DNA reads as TGTGCCAGCTCCAGGGTTAGCTCCTACAATGAGCAGTTCTTC. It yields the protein CASSRVSSYNEQFF.

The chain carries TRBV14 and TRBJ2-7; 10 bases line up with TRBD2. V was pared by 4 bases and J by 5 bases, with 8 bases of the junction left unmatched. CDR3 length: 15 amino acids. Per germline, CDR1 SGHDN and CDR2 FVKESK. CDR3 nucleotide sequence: TGTGCCAGCAGCCGCCGAGCGGGAGGGTTCGACGAGCAGTACTTC. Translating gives CASSRRAGGFDEQYF.

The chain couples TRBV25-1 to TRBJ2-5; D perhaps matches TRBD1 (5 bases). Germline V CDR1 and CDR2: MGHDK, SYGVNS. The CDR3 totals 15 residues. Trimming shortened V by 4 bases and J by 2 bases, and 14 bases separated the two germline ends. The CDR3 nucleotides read TGTGCCAGCAGTGTAAAGGACATCGGACAAGAGACCCAGTACTTC. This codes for CASSVKDIGQETQYF.

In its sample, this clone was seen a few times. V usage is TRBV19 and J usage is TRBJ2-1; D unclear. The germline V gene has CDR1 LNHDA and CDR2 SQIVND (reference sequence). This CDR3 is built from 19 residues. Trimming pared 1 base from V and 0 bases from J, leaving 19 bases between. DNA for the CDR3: TGTGCCAGTAGTATAGGGATGCAAGTACGCGCTAGCTCCTACAATGAGCAGTTCTTC. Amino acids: CASSIGMQVRASSYNEQFF.

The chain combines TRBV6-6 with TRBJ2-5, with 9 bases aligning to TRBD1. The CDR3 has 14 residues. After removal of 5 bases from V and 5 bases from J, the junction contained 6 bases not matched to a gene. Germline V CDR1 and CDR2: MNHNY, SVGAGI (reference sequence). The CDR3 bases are TGTGCCAGCAGTCTGACAGGGGGTATGGAGACCCAGTACTTC. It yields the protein CASSLTGGMETQYF.

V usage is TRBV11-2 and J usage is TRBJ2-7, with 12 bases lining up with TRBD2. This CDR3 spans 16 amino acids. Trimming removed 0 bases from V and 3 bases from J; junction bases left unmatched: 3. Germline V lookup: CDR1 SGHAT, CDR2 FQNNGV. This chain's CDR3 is CASSLEGGLAGYEQYF. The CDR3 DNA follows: TGTGCCAGCAGCTTAGAGGGGGGACTAGCGGGCTACGAGCAGTACTTC.

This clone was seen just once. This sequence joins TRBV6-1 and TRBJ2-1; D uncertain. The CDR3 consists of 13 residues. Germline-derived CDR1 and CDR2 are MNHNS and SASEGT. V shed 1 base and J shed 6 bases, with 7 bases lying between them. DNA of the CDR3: TGTGCCAGCAGTGAAGTTGTGCGCAATGAGCAGTTCTTC. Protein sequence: CASSEVVRNEQFF.

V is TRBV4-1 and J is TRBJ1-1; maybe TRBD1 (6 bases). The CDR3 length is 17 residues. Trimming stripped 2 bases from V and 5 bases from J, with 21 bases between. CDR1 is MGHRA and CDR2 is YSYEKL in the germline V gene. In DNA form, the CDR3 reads TGCGCCAGCAGCCAATTCGGGGGCGGGCCACGAAGAACTGAAGCTTTCTTT. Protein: CASSQFGGGPRRTEAFF.

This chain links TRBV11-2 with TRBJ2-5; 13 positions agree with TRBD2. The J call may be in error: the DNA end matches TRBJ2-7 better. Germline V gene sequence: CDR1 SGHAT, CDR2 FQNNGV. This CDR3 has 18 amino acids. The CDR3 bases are TGTGCCAGCAGCCCTGGGACTAGCGGGAATAGTGTCGCCTACGAGCAGTACTTC. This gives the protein CASSPGTSGNSVAYEQYF.

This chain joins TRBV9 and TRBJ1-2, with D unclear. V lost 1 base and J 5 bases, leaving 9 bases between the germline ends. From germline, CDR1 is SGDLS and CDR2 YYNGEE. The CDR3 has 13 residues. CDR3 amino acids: CASSVRAEYGYTF. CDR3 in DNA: TGTGCCAGCAGCGTACGGGCAGAATATGGCTACACCTTC.

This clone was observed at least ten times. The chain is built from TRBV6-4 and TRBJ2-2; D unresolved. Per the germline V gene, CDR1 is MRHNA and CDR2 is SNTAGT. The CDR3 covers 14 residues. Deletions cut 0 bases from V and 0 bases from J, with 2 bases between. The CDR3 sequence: CASSDSTNTGELFF. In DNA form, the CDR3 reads TGTGCCAGCAGTGACTCGACGAACACCGGGGAGCTGTTTTTT.

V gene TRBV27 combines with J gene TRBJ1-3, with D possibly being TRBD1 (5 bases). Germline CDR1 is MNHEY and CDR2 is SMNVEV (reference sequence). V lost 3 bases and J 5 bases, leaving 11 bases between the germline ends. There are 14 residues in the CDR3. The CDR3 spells CASSFSRERNTIYF. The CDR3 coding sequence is TGTGCCAGCAGTTTCTCCAGGGAAAGAAACACCATATATTTT.

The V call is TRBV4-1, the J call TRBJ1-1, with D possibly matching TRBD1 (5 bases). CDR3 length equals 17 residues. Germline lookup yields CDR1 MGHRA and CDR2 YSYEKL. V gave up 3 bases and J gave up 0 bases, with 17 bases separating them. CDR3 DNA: TGCGCCAGCAGCCATCGTGGCCGAGGACAAATGAACACTGAAGCTTTCTTT. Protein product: CASSHRGRGQMNTEAFF.

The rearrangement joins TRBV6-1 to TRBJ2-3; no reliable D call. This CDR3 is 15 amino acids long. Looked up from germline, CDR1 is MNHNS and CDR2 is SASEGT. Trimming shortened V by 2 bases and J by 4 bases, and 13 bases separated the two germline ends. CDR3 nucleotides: TGTGCCAGCAGTGAACTTAACACCTGGGCAGATACGCAGTATTTT. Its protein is CASSELNTWADTQYF.

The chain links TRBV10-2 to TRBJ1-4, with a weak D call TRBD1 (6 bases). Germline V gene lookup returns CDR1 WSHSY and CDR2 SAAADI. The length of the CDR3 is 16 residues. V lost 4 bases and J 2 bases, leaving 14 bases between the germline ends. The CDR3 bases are TGCGCCAGCAGTGTGACAAGGGGGGAGACTAATGAAAAACTGTTTTTT. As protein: CASSVTRGETNEKLFF.

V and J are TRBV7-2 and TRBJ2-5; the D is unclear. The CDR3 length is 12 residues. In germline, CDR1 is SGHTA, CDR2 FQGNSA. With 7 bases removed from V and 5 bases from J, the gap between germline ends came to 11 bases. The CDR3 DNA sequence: TGTGCCAGCACCAAACCCCTGGAGACCCAGTACTTC. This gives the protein CASTKPLETQYF.

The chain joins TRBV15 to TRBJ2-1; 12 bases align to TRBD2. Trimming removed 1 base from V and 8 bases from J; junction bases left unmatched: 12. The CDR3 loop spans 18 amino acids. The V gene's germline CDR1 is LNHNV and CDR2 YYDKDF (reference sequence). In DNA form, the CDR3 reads TGTGCCACCAGCAGAGTTGGTGTTACTAGCGGGAGGTCCGATGAGCAGTTCTTC. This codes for CATSRVGVTSGRSDEQFF.